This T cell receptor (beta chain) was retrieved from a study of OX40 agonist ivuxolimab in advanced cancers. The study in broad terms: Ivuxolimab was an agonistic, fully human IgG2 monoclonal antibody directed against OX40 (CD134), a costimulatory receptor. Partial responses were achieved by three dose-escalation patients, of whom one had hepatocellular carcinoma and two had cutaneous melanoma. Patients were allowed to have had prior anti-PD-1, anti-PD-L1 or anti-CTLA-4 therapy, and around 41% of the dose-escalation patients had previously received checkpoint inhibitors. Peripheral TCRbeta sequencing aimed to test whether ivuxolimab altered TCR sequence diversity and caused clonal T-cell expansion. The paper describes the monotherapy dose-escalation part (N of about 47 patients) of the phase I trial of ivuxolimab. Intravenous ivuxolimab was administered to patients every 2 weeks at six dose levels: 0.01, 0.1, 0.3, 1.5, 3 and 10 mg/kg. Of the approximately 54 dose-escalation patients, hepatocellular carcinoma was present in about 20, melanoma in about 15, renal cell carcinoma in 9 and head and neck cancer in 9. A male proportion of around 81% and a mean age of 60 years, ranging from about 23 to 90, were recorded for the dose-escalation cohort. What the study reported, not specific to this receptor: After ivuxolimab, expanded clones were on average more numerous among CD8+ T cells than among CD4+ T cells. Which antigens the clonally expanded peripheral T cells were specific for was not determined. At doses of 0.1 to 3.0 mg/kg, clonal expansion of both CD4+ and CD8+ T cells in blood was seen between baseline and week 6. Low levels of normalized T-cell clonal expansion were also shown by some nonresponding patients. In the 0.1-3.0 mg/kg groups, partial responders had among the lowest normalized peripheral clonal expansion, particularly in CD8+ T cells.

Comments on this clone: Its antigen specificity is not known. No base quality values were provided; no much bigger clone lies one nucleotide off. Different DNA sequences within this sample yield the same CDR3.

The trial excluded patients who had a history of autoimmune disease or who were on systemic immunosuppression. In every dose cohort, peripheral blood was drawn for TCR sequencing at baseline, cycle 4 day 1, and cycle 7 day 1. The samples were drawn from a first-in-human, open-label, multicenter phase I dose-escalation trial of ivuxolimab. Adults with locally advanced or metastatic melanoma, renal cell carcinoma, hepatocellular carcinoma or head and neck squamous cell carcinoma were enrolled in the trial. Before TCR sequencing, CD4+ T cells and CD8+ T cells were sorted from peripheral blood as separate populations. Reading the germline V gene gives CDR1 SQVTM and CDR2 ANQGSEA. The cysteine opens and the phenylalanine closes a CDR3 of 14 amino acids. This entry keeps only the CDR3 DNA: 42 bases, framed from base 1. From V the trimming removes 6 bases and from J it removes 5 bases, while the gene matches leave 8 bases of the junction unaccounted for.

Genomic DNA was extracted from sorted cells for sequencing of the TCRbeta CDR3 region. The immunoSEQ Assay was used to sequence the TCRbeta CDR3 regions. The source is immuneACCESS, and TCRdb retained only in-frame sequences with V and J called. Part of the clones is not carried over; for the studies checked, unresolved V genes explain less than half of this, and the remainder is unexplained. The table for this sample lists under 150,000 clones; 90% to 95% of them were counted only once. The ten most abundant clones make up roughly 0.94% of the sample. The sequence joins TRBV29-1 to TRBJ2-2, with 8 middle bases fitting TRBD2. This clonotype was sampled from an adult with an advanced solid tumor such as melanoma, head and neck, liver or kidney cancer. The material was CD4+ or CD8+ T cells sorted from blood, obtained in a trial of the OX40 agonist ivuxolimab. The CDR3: CSVREGGGTGELFF. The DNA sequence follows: TGCAGCGTCCGGGAGGGGGGGGGAACCGGGGAGCTGTTTTTT.